This T cell receptor beta chain was found in a study of T cell responses to AZD1222 COVID-19 vaccine (dated by TCRdb to about 2021). In the study overall: TCR sequencing was performed for 233 trial participants, of whom about 200 were given two doses of AZD1222 and around 26 were given two doses of MenACWY control vaccine. Trial participants were enrolled by age into subgroups of 18-55, 56-69 and 70-plus years, and around 140, 26 and 57 TCR-sequenced participants, respectively, were included in these subgroups. Overall results and qualifications from the work: Reportedly, almost half of the unique spike-specific TCRs recognized epitopes lying outside the regions that are mutated in the B.1.351 and B.1.1.7 variants. The vaccine-associated CD4 TCRs covered the entire spike protein, and the dominant responses fell in regions 160-218 and 743-854. Most participants were white British and females outnumbered males, and the authors suggested that clonal diversity may have been underestimated. In the small 56-69-year group, the increase in depth fell short of significance, most likely because of low power. Because no day 14 peak-response samples were available, repertoires were characterized only after the peak T cell response. Only five to seven AZD1222 recipients were SARS-CoV-2 seropositive at baseline, limiting conclusions about previously exposed vaccinees. A significant rise in spike-specific TCR breadth and depth was observed after two AZD1222 doses relative to day 0 and relative to MenACWY recipients.

The CDR3 regions of human TCRbeta chains were subjected to immunosequencing. The study's own analysis went as follows. Repertoire TCRs were matched against a reference library of SARS-CoV-2-specific TCRs generated with the MIRA antigen-specificity platform. Breadth was defined as the fraction of unique TCRs that were SARS-CoV-2-associated, and depth was defined as the fraction of total T cells that were SARS-CoV-2-associated. Using the MIRA data, each spike-specific TCR was assigned both to the spike region to which the TCR was reactive and to a CD4 or CD8 class. Log10-transformed breadth and depth values were compared by one-way ANOVA with Sidak's multiple comparisons tests. TCRdb carries this immuneACCESS record with in-frame sequences only. Its versions omit some clonotypes, under half of them owing to an unresolved V gene in the studies checked, with the rest unexplained. V and J calls and clone size are as listed in that table; D and trimming were resolved from the DNA. The sample yields more than 90,000 clones; roughly 90% were counted once. The top ten clonotypes cover 6% to 8% of the sample.

About this clone itself: What this receptor recognizes is not known. No clone much larger than this one lies a single base away; base qualities are absent.

This sample's time point label indicates: about 28 days (+/-7) after the second vaccine dose. AZD1222 recipients with second doses at about 4 weeks or about 12 weeks were pooled, because spike-specific TCR depth and breadth did not differ between schedules. Vaccinee samples came from UK trials COV001 and COV002, including a single-blind randomized controlled phase 2/3 trial of AZD1222 (ChAdOx1 nCoV-19) in healthy adults. Trial participant PBMC samples were collected at day 0 and day 28 after the second dose for TCRbeta chain sequencing. The sample in question was peripheral blood, obtained 28 days after the second AZD1222 dose. The receptor was isolated from an adult who received the AZD1222 COVID-19 vaccine.

The CDR3 sequence is CATSVLQGASHEQFF. Here is the DNA: TGTGCCACCAGTGTATTGCAGGGGGCTTCCCATGAGCAGTTCTTC. The chain is assembled from TRBV24-1 and TRBJ2-1; 8 bases in between match TRBD1. The CDR3, from cysteine to phenylalanine, totals 15 residues. The CDR3 DNA has 45 bases and is translated from base 1. V trim: 5 bases; J trim: 8 bases; unmatched bases: 10. CDR1 KGHDR and CDR2 SFDVKD are derived from the germline V gene.